The present TCR beta chain was sequenced within a study of blood T cell repertoires in COVID-19. Repertoires were generated with immunoSEQ multiplex PCR, while TCRdb's copy carries only in-frame clones and drops some. The sample holds about 140,000 clones; more than 75% are singletons and the top ten take roughly 3.9%. The CDR3 loop spans 11 amino acids. Deletions cut 5 bases from V and 6 bases from J, with 7 bases between. Per germline, CDR1 GTSNPN and CDR2 SVGIG (reference sequence). The sample comprised peripheral blood. The TCR originated in a woman of 80 years or more with acute or convalescent COVID-19. This chain joins TRBV30 and TRBJ2-2; D might be TRBD2 (6 bases). Here the CDR3 DNA reads TGTGCCTGGGGGAGGTCCGGGGAGCTGTTTTTT. It translates to CAWGRSGELFF.